These T cell receptor beta chains were read from a single sample in a study of cytomegalovirus exposure and HLA in healthy donors. The method was immunoSEQ multiplex PCR; TCRdb's version includes in-frame clones alone and lacks a portion of them. This sample has 150,000 to 200,000 clones; about four fifths occur once, and the top ten carry approximately 2.9%. Sequencing was carried out using PBMCs. Every receptor here comes from a female donor in good health and CMV-seronegative. Both conserved end residues are part of each CDR3. D genes are given only for firm matches. Not all rows give a size; the values are once, few, many and, for expanded clones, a class.

J | size | V | D | CDR3 | DNA
TRBJ2-3 | . | TRBV5-1 | . | CASSLDPSGASTDTQYF | TGCGCCAGCAGCTTGGATCCCAGCGGTGCTAGCACAGATACGCAGTATTTT
TRBJ2-2 | . | TRBV7-3 | . | CASSPSDPRTGELFF | TGTGCCAGCAGCCCCAGCGATCCGAGGACCGGGGAGCTGTTTTTT
TRBJ1-2 | . | TRBV5-6 | TRBD1 | CASSLRPGTGGYIYGYTF | TGTGCCAGCAGCTTGCGCCCCGGGACAGGTGGATATATCTATGGCTACACCTTC
TRBJ1-6 | . | TRBV4-2 | . | CASSLGRVNPSPLHF | TGTGCCAGCAGCCTGGGCAGGGTTAATCCATCACCCCTCCACTTT
TRBJ2-1 | few | TRBV29-1 | TRBD2 | CSVVVLAPYNEQFF | TGCAGCGTTGTTGTACTAGCGCCCTACAATGAGCAGTTCTTC
TRBJ2-7 | . | TRBV11-2 | . | CASRGTGRPYEQYF | TGTGCCAGCAGGGGAACAGGGAGACCGTACGAGCAGTACTTC
TRBJ2-1 | . | TRBV10-3 | TRBD2 | CAIKLAGGGGEQFF | TGTGCCATCAAACTAGCGGGAGGGGGGGGTGAGCAGTTCTTC
TRBJ2-2 | . | TRBV6-1 | . | CASSEAPTSGELFF | TGTGCCAGCAGTGAAGCGCCGACTTCCGGGGAGCTGTTTTTT
TRBJ1-1 | . | TRBV25-1 | . | CASSEYRGSGNTEAFF | TGTGCCAGCAGTGAATACAGGGGATCGGGGAACACTGAAGCTTTCTTT
TRBJ1-1 | . | TRBV5-1 | . | CASSLMGPNTEAFF | TGCGCCAGCAGCTTAATGGGCCCTAACACTGAAGCTTTCTTT
TRBJ2-1 | once | TRBV29-1 | . | CSVDGGTSSYNEQFF | TGCAGCGTTGATGGCGGGACGAGCTCCTACAATGAGCAGTTCTTC
TRBJ1-6 | . | TRBV5-5 | . | CASSLAGFDSPLHF | TGTGCCAGCAGCTTGGCAGGGTTTGATTCACCCCTCCACTTT
TRBJ2-3 | . | TRBV7-9 | . | CASSFHQGADTQYF | TGTGCCAGCAGCTTTCATCAGGGTGCAGATACGCAGTATTTT